The next 2 T cell receptor beta chains were all read from a single sample in a study of shared clonotypes between healthy human individuals. Terminally differentiated effector memory CD45RA+ cells were left out of the naive CD8 fraction, which was CD45RO-negative and positively selected for CCR7. Profiled with immunoSEQ multiplex PCR; TCRdb holds only in-frame clones, not every one. The profile shows 2 million or so clones, about 95% of them singletons. Sequencing used naive CD8+ T cells sorted from blood. The receptors shown here come from a man aged 18 to 35 in good health.

The V call is TRBV5-4, the J call TRBJ2-3; 8 bases align to TRBD2. The CDR3 is made up of 15 amino acids. Germline CDR1 reads SGHNT; CDR2 reads YYREEE (reference sequence). V lost 0 bases and J lost 2; bases outside the gene matches: 2. The CDR3 nucleotides read TGTGCCAGCAGCTTGGCCGGGGGGGCCACAGATACGCAGTATTTT. Translation: CASSLAGGATDTQYF. The variable domain in full, with the rest retrieved from reference TRBV5-4 and TRBJ2-3, is ETGVTQSPTHLIKTRGQQVTLRCSSQSGHNTVSWYQQALGQGPQFIFQYYREEENGRGNFPPRFSGLQFPNYSSELNVNALELDDSALYLCASSLAGGATDTQYFGPGTRLTVL.

Remarks on this clone: A read error may account for a junction end that differs from germline. The rearrangement joins TRBV7-9 to TRBJ1-6; D ambiguous. This CDR3 is built from 14 residues. Germline assignment: CDR1 SEHNR and CDR2 FQNEAQ (reference sequence). DNA of the CDR3: TGTGCCAGCAGTCCGCAGGTTTCGGGGTCACCCTTCCACTTT. Protein product: CASSPQVSGSPFHF.